This paragraph covers one TCR beta chain sequence. These data originate in a study of blood T cell repertoires in COVID-19. V was pared by 4 bases and J by 7 bases, with 20 bases of the junction left unmatched. The CDR3 totals 19 residues. Germline CDR1 is LGHDT and CDR2 is YNNKEL (reference sequence). Assay used: immunoSEQ multiplex PCR; TCRdb lists only in-frame clones, some missing. The profile shows about 57,000 clones, 80% to 90% of them singletons. This receptor was taken from a human donor in a cohort sampled during active COVID-19. The chain joins TRBV3-1 (or the pseudogene TRBV3-2) to TRBJ2-1; 9 bases align to TRBD2. Sequenced material: peripheral blood. CDR3 protein: CASSPNSGRLAGVGNEQFF. CDR3 in DNA: TGTGCCAGCAGCCCCAATTCGGGGCGATTAGCGGGAGTGGGAAATGAGCAGTTCTTC.